This entry lists 8 T cell receptor beta chains sequenced from one sample in a study of blood T cells in healthy people across ages (dated by TCRdb to the mid-2010s). The library was built by means of 5' RACE. Sequencing took place on an Illumina HiSeq 2500. A second roughly 6 to 12 cycle PCR used a sample-barcoded 5' primer and a J-beta primer mix. Clones were called with MiXCR by TCRdb after fastp trimmed the public reads at Q25, and only in-frame beta chains were retained. Rows with one shared CDR3 protein collapse into an entry with the most common genes and DNA. This sample holds nearly 1 million distinct CDR3 sequences; 51% were observed only once. About 22% of the sample is taken by the ten largest. The specimen sequenced was blood. These receptors came from an older woman in good health.

The chain employs TRBV5-6 and TRBJ2-4; 9 nucleotides line up with TRBD1. The CDR3 consists of 18 residues. CDR1 and CDR2 (germline): SGHDT, YYEEEE. J lost 1 base, V lost 4 bases, and 12 bases had no gene match. CDR3 bases: TGTGCCAGCAGCCCCACGTTTACCGGGACAGGGGCCAAAAACATTCAGTACTTC. This sequence encodes CASSPTFTGTGAKNIQYF.

V and J are TRBV6-2 or TRBV6-3 and TRBJ2-5, with unresolved D. The assigned J gene may be wrong: the sequence end matches TRBJ2-7 better. Germline V gives CDR1 MNHEY, CDR2 SVGEGT. This CDR3 has 14 amino acids. The DNA of the CDR3 is TGTGCCAGCAGTTCGTCTCAAAGCGCCATCGAGCAGTACTTC. It is translated as CASSSSQSAIEQYF.

The gene calls are TRBV5-1 and TRBJ2-1; D may be TRBD2 (5 bases). CDR1 and CDR2 (germline): SGHRS, YFSETQ. CDR3 length: 17 amino acids. V was clipped by 0 bases and J by 0 bases, with 13 bases between them. Here the CDR3 reads CASSLAAGTSSYNEQFF. For the CDR3, the DNA is TGCGCCAGCAGCTTGGCCGCGGGTACTAGCTCCTACAATGAGCAGTTCTTC.

The chain carries TRBV7-8 and TRBJ2-3, with 9 bases fitting TRBD2. The V gene's germline CDR1 is SGHVS and CDR2 FQNEAQ. This CDR3 region has 19 residues. With V trimmed by 3 bases and J by 1 base, 14 bases remained unmatched. The CDR3 sequence: CASSFMVLAGAPGTDTQYF. DNA for the CDR3: TGTGCCAGCAGCTTTATGGTTTTAGCGGGAGCTCCCGGCACAGATACGCAGTATTTT.

The chain is built from TRBV27 and TRBJ1-1; D remains unclear. V gave up 5 bases and J gave up 1 base, with 11 bases separating them. The CDR3 length is 14 residues. Germline V gene sequence: CDR1 MNHEY, CDR2 SMNVEV (reference sequence). CDR3 DNA sequence: TGTGCCAGCAGTCCCAGCGTAGGGAACACTGAAGCTTTCTTT. It yields the protein CASSPSVGNTEAFF.

The chain has TRBV3-1 and TRBJ2-5, with a tentative D call TRBD2 (5 bases). The V gene lost 8 bases and the J gene lost 1 base, with 20 bases spanning the gap. The length of the CDR3 is 16 residues. Germline values: CDR1 LGHDT, CDR2 YNNKEL (reference sequence). Here the CDR3 reads CASSPSNPRVQETQYF. CDR3 DNA: TGTGCCAGCTCTCCCTCCAACCCGCGGGTCCAAGAGACCCAGTACTTC.

The DNA for the CDR3 is TGTGCCAGCAGCTCCCGGGACTCCATACCCTACGAGCAGTACTTC. Translation: CASSSRDSIPYEQYF. The gene calls are TRBV11-2 and TRBJ2-7, with D possibly matching TRBD2 (6 bases). The CDR3 is made up of 15 amino acids. CDR1 is SGHAT, CDR2 FQNNGV, per germline. Trimming removed 4 bases from V and 2 bases from J, with 15 bases in between.

On this clonotype: A read error is likely, as this CDR3 ends without the conserved phenylalanine or tryptophan. The chain has TRBV4-1 and TRBJ2-5; 8 bases are shared with TRBD2. V was pared by 1 base and J by 2 bases, with 6 bases of the junction left unmatched. The CDR3 length is 16 residues. CDR1 and CDR2 from the germline V gene are MGHRA and YSYEKL. The CDR3 nucleotides are TGCGCCAGCAGCCAAGGTACGGGAGGGATGCAAGAGACCCAGTACTTG. Protein: CASSQGTGGMQETQYL.